This T cell receptor beta chain was retrieved from a study of prognosis after radiotherapy for stage I lung cancer. In its sample, this clonotype was seen many times. Its cognate antigen is unknown. Disease was node-negative on CT and PET/CT in all patients; none had prior chemotherapy, radiotherapy or other malignancies. Genomic DNA yielded TCR beta CDR3, amplified by two-round multiplex PCR. For every TRBV and TRBJ gene, a specific primer was used in first-round PCR. The second round of PCR employed universal primers. TCRdb processed the multiplex PCR reads anew with MiXCR; each CDR3 protein has one entry. The sample holds around 30,000 distinct CDR3 sequences, less than 35% seen once. Whole-study findings and limits: Patients who developed distant metastases had lower Shannon entropy after stereotactic body radiation therapy.

Sequenced material: PBMCs, taken before or after stereotactic body radiation therapy (not recorded which). The TCR sequence derives from a donor over 45 with non-small cell lung cancer.

CDR3 protein: CASSFGRDSIYEQYF. In nucleotides, the CDR3 is TGTGCCAGCAGTTTTGGGCGGGACTCCATCTACGAGCAGTACTTC. The J gene is TRBJ2-7, the V gene TRBV12-3 or TRBV12-4, with D possibly being TRBD2 (6 bases). This CDR3 is built from 15 residues. Deletions cut 3 bases from V and 3 bases from J, with 15 bases between.